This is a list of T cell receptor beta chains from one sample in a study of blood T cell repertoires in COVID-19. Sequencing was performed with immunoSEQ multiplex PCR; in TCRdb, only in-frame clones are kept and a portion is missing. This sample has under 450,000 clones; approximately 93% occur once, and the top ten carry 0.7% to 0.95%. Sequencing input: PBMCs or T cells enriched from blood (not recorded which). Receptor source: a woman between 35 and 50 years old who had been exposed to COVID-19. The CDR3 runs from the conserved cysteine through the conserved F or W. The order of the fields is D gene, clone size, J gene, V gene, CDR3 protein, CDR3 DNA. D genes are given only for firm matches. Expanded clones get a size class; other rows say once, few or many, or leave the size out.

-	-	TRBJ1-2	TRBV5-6	CASTPYGQGGNYGYTF	TGTGCCAGCACCCCCTATGGGCAGGGCGGCAACTATGGCTACACCTTC
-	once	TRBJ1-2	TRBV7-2	CASSLGGISRGGGYTF	TGTGCCAGCAGCTTAGGAGGTATCAGCAGGGGCGGTGGCTACACCTTC
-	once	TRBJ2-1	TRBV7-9	CASSLEIAGGLHNEQFF	TGTGCCAGCAGCTTAGAGATAGCAGGGGGGCTACACAATGAGCAGTTCTTC
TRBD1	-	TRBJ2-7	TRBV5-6	CASSLRQGAGREQYF	TGTGCCAGCAGCTTGCGACAGGGCGCCGGTCGCGAGCAGTACTTC
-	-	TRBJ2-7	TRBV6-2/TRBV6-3	CASSYKPNYEQYF	TGTGCCAGCAGTTATAAGCCAAACTACGAGCAGTACTTC
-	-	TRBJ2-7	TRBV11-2	CASSLKQGTWEQYF	TGTGCCAGCAGCCTAAAACAGGGGACTTGGGAGCAGTACTTC
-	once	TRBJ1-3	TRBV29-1	CSATKGPGNTIYF	TGCAGCGCGACTAAAGGCCCTGGAAACACCATATATTTT
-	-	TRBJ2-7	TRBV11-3	CASSLDRAGLGEQYF	TGTGCCAGCAGCTTAGATAGGGCAGGGTTGGGTGAGCAGTACTTC
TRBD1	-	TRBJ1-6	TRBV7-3	CASSWDRDSPLHF	TGTGCCAGCAGCTGGGACAGAGATTCACCCCTCCACTTT
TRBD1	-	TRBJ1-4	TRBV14	CASSQEQGLGEKLFF	TGTGCCAGCAGCCAAGAACAGGGGTTAGGCGAAAAACTGTTTTTT
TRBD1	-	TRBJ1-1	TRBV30	CALSRGLRNTEAFF	TGTGCCTTAAGCAGGGGGCTGAGAAACACTGAAGCTTTCTTT
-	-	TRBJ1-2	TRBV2	CASLERDYGYTF	TGTGCCAGCCTAGAGAGGGACTATGGCTACACCTTC
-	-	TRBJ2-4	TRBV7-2	CASSLGQINIQYF	TGTGCCAGCAGCTTAGGGCAGATAAACATTCAGTACTTC
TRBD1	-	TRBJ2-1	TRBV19	CASSIVGQGATYNEQFF	TGTGCCAGTAGTATAGTGGGACAGGGGGCGACCTACAATGAGCAGTTCTTC
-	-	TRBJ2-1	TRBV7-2	CASSQTRYNEQFF	TGTGCCAGCAGCCAAACTCGGTACAATGAGCAGTTCTTC